This T cell receptor beta chain comes out of a study of T cell repertoires in cytomegalovirus infection. Findings of the study overall: CMV-specific HLA-C-restricted TCR beta clonotypes dominated the ex vivo response.

TCRdb itself ran the reads through MiXCR, one entry per CDR3 protein. Of 680,000 or so distinct CDR3 sequences listed, 35% are singletons. A word on this clonotype: Its antigen is not known. At one end the junction does not follow the germline gene, possibly because of a read error.

Germline V gives CDR1 LGHDT, CDR2 YNNKEL (reference sequence). This CDR3 spans 15 amino acids. The material sequenced was PBMCs. The gene calls are TRBV3-1 and TRBJ2-7, with D possibly matching TRBD1 (5 bases). The TCR comes from a human donor in good health (CMV status not recorded). Some clones in this sample may be carry-over from other donors' samples. The CDR3 reads CASSQDAGISYEHYF. In DNA, the CDR3 is TGTGCCAGCAGCCAAGATGCAGGGATTTCCTACGAGCATTACTTC.